This TCR beta chain was obtained from a study of post-analysis software for immune sequencing data. Study-level information: The disease courses covered relapsing-remitting, secondary progressive and progressive-relapsing multiple sclerosis.

Sequencing libraries made from TCR beta cDNA carried unique molecular identifiers. TCRdb redid the calling of the PCR reads with MiXCR, one entry per CDR3 protein. Found here are more than 500,000 distinct CDR3 sequences, approximately 34% of them singletons; the top ten hold about 5.6%. To note about this clonotype: The antigen remains undetermined.

The V gene's germline CDR1 is LNHNV and CDR2 YYDKDF (reference sequence). V lost 0 bases and J 3 bases, leaving 9 bases between the germline ends. The CDR3 loop spans 15 amino acids. Regarding the study as a whole: Controls had lower frequencies than patients of five TRBV segments, which included TRBV5-6, TRBV5-1 and TRBV20-1.

The clonotype comes from a girl under 18 with multiple sclerosis. The genes are TRBV15 and TRBJ2-1; no firm D call. Specimen: blood. CDR3 amino acids: CATSRDPDGYNEQFF. The CDR3 DNA reads as TGTGCCACCAGCAGAGACCCGGACGGCTACAATGAGCAGTTCTTC.